This T cell receptor (beta chain) was documented in a study of T cells after yellow fever vaccination. TCRdb re-derived calls from the 5' RACE reads in MiXCR, one entry per CDR3 protein. The sample includes 300,000 to 400,000 distinct CDR3 sequences, roughly 6.2% of them seen just once. There are 12 residues in the CDR3. Germline lookup yields CDR1 SGHVS and CDR2 FQNEAQ. The V gene lost 4 bases and the J gene lost 6 bases, with 8 bases spanning the gap. This chain uses TRBV7-8 with TRBJ2-3; weak D call: TRBD2 (5 bases). This clonotype originated in a man aged 30 to 45 who received the YFV17D yellow fever vaccine. The specimen was PBMCs, collected 5 days after the yellow fever booster vaccination. The CDR3 region is CASSYPGDTQYF. The DNA for the CDR3 is TGTGCCAGCAGCTACCCGGGGGATACGCAGTATTTT.